Here is one TCR beta chain with its context. It has no known antigen specificity. No qualities accompany the bases; no much larger clone lies one base away. The immunoSEQ Assay, a bias-controlled multiplex PCR, was used to amplify TCRbeta CDR3 regions from genomic DNA. The source study handled its data this way. The number of nucleated cells in each sample was estimated by amplification of reference gene primers within the assay. To quantify the absolute abundance of each unique TCRbeta CDR3 rearrangement, sequence reads were collapsed and filtered. For each sample, productive Simpson clonality was calculated by taking the square root of Simpson's diversity index across productive rearrangements. Held by TCRdb, this immuneACCESS table contains in-frame sequences only and omits some clones. Under half of the omission traces to an unresolved V gene where checked; the cause of the rest is unknown. That table is the source of V, J and clone size, and D and trimming were worked out from the DNA. The sample has under 95,000 clones on record, just over 85% of them singletons. The ten biggest clones cover roughly 4.6% of the sample.

The collaborating institutions used their own protocols to collect whole blood in K2EDTA tubes. Collaborator samples were shipped for TCRbeta analysis as frozen whole blood, isolated PBMCs, or DNA extracted from either sample type. These data belong to a study of blood T cell repertoires in COVID-19 (dated by TCRdb to between 2020 and 2021). About the investigation overall: Samples covering the acute and convalescent phases of COVID-19 were provided by collaborators in the United States, Italy and Spain. The samples were drawn from two sources: the first 160 participants of the ongoing ImmuneRACE study, and 950 to 1,500 subjects contributed by 6 global collaborators. A de-identified subject ID, COVID-19 status, age in years and sex were almost always included in the sample metadata. Subjects who had been exposed to COVID-19, were actively infected with it, or had recovered from it provided the deeply sampled blood TCRbeta repertoires that made up the dataset. A freely available public database, intended as a resource for researchers studying the immune response to SARS-CoV-2, is where the repertoires were released. Where available, HLA class I and class II types were taken from metadata supplied by the sample provider and were not determined by assay-based typing. The material from the prospective study consisted of cDNA or gDNA derived from T cells, B-cell-depleted T cells, or PBMCs.

Sequences SNHLY (CDR1) and FYNNEI (CDR2) are obtained from the germline V gene. Including the terminal cysteine and phenylalanine, the CDR3 comprises 14 residues. The CDR3 DNA has 42 bases and is translated from base 1. Trimming takes 6 bases from V and 3 bases from J, and the germline ends sit 13 bases apart. General conclusions and limits of the study: Clinical and demographic metadata were provided uncurated, with the amount varying by source and participant.

Sequenced: peripheral blood. This chain is built from TRBV2 and TRBJ2-3; TRBD1 could be the D gene, as 8 bases match. This TCR was sampled from a human donor in a cohort sampled during active COVID-19. The CDR3 amino acid sequence is: CASRGQGGTDTQYF. The DNA reads as follows: TGTGCCAGCAGAGGACAGGGAGGGACAGATACGCAGTATTTT.